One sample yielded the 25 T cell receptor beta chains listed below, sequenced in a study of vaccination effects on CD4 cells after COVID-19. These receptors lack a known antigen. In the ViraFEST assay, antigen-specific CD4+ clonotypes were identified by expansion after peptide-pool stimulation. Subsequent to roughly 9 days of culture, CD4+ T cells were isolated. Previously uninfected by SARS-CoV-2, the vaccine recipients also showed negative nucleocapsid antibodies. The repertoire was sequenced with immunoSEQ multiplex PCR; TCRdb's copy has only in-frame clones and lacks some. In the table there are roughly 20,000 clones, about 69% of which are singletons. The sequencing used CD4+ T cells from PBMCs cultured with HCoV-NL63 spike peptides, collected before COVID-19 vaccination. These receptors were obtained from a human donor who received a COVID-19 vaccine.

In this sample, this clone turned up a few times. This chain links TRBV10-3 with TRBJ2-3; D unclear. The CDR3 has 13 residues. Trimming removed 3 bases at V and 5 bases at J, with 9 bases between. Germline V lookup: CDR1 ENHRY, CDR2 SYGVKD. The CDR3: CAISDSSLDTQYF. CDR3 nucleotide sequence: TGTGCCATCAGTGACTCGAGTCTAGATACGCAGTATTTT.

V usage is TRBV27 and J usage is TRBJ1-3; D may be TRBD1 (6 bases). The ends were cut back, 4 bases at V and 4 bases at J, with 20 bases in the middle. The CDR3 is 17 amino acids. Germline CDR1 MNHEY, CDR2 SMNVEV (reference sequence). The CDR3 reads CASSSIEGGKIGNTIYF. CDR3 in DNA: TGTGCCAGCAGTTCGATAGAGGGGGGGAAAATCGGAAACACCATATATTTT.

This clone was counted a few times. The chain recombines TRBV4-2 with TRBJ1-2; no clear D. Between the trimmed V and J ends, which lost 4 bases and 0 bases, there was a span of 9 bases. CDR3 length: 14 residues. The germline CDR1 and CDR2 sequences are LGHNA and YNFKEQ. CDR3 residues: CASSRREPNYGYTF. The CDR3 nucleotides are TGTGCCAGCAGCCGACGAGAACCTAACTATGGCTACACCTTC.

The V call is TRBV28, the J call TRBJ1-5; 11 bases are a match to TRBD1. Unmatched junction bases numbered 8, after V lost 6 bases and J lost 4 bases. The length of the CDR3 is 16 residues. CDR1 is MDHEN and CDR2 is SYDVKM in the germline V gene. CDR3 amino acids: CASSSGQGARNQPQHF. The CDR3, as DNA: TGTGCCAGCAGCTCCGGACAGGGGGCGAGGAATCAGCCCCAGCATTTT.

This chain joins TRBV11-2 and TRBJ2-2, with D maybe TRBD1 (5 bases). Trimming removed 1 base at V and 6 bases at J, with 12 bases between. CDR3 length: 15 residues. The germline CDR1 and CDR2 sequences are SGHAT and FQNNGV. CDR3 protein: CASSLAAGPAGELFF. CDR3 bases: TGTGCCAGCAGCTTAGCGGCAGGGCCTGCCGGGGAGCTGTTTTTT.

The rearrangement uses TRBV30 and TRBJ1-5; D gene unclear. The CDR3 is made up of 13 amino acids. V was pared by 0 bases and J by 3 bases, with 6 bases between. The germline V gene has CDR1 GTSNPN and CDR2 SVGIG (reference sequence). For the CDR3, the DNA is TGTGCCTGGAGTGTACGTGACAATCAGCCCCAGCATTTT. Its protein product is CAWSVRDNQPQHF.

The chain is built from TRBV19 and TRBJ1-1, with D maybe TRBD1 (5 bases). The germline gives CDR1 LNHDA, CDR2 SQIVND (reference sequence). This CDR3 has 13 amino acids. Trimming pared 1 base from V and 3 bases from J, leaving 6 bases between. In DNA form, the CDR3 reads TGTGCCAGTAGTATAGCCAGGGACACTGAAGCTTTCTTT. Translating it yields CASSIARDTEAFF.

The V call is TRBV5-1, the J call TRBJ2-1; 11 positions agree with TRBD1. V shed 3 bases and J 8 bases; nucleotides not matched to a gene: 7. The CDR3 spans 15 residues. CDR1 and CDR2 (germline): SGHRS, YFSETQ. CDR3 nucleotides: TGCGCCAGCAGCTCCGGGACAGGGGGTACCTATGAGCAGTTCTTC. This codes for CASSSGTGGTYEQFF.

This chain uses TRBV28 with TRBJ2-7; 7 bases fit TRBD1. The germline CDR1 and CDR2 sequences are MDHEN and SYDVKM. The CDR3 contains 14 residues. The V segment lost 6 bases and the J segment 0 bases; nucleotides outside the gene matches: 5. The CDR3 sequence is CASSPGDSSYEQYF. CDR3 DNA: TGTGCCAGCAGCCCAGGGGACAGCTCCTACGAGCAGTACTTC. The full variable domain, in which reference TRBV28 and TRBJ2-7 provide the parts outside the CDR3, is DVKVTQSSRYLVKRTGEKVFLECVQDMDHENMFWYRQDPGLGLRLIYFSYDVKMKEKGDIPEGYSVSREKKERFSLILESASTNQTSMYLCASSPGDSSYEQYFGPGTRLTVT.

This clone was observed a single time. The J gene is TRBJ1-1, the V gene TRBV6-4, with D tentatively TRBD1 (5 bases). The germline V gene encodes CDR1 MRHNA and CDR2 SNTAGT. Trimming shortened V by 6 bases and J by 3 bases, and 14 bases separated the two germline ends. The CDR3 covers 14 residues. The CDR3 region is CASRNTDRDTEAFF. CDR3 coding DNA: TGTGCCAGCAGAAATACAGACAGAGACACTGAAGCTTTCTTT.

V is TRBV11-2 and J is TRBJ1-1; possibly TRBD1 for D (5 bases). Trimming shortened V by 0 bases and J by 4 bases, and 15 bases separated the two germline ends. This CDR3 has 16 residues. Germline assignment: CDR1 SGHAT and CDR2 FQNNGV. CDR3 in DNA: TGTGCCAGCAGCTTAGAGGGCGGGGGTTTCCGCACTGAAGCTTTCTTT. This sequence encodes CASSLEGGGFRTEAFF.

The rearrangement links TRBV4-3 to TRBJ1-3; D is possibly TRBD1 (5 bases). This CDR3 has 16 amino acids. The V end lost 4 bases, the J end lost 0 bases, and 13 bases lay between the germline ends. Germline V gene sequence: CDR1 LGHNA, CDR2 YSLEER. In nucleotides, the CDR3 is TGCGCCAGCAGCCCGGGGACGTACAACTCTGGAAACACCATATATTTT. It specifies CASSPGTYNSGNTIYF.

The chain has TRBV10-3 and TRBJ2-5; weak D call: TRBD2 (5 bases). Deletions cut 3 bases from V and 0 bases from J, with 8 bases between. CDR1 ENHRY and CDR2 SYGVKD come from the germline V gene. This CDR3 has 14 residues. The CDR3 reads CAISDPGYQETQYF. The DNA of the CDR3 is TGTGCCATCAGTGACCCGGGGTACCAAGAGACCCAGTACTTC.

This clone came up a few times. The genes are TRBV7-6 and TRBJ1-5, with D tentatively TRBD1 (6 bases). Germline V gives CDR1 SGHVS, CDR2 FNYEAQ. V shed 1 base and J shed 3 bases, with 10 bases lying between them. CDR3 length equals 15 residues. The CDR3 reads CASSLVDSSNQPQHF. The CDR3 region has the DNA TGTGCCAGCAGCTTAGTGGACAGCTCCAATCAGCCCCAGCATTTT. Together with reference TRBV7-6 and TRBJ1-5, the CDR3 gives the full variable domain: GAGVSQSPRYKVTKRGQDVALRCDPISGHVSLYWYRQALGQGPEFLTYFNYEAQQDKSGLPNDRFSAERPEGSISTLTIQRTEQRDSAMYRCASSLVDSSNQPQHFGDGTRLSIL.

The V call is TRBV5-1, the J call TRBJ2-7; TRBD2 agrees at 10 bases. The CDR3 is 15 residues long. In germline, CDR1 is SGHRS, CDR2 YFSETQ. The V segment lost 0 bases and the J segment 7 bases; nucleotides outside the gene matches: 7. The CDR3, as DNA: TGCGCCAGCAGCTTGGAGAGTAGCGGGAGGAGTGAGCAGTACTTC. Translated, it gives CASSLESSGRSEQYF.

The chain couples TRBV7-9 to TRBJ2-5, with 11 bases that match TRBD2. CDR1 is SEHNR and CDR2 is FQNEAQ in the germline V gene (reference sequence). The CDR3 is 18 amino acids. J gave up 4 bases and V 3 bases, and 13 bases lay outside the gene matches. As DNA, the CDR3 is TGTGCCAGCAGCTTCGGGTATAGCGGGAGGGCCTCTAGAGAGACCCAGTACTTC. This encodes CASSFGYSGRASRETQYF.

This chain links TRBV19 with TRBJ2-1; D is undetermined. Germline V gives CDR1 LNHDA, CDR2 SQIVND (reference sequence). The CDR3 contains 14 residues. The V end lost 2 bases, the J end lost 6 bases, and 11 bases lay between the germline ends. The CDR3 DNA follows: TGTGCCAGTAGTATACTAGGGATGGGCAATGAGCAGTTCTTC. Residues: CASSILGMGNEQFF. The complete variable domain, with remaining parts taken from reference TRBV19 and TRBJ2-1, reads DGGITQSPKYLFRKEGQNVTLSCEQNLNHDAMYWYRQDPGQGLRLIYYSQIVNDFQKGDIAEGYSVSREKKESFPLTVTSAQKNPTAFYLCASSILGMGNEQFFGPGTRLTVL.

This CDR3 reads CASRPTGTSNQPQHF. The CDR3 DNA reads TGCGCCAGCAGGCCTACCGGGACAAGCAATCAGCCCCAGCATTTT. The chain joins TRBV5-1 to TRBJ1-5; D is possibly TRBD1 (6 bases). The length of the CDR3 is 15 residues. Per germline, CDR1 SGHRS and CDR2 YFSETQ. Trimming took off 5 bases at V and 1 base at J, with 13 bases between the two ends.

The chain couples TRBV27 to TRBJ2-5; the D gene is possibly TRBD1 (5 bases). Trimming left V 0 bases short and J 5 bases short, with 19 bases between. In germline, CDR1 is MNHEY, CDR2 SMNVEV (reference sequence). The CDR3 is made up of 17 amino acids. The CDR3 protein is CASSLSLPQGGWETQYF. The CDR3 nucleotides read TGTGCCAGCAGTTTATCGTTGCCCCAGGGTGGTTGGGAGACCCAGTACTTC.

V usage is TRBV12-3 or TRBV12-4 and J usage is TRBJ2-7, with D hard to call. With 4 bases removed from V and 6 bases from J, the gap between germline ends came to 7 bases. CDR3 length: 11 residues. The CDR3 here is CASSSSGEQYF. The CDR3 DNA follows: TGTGCCAGCAGTTCCTCGGGCGAGCAGTACTTC.

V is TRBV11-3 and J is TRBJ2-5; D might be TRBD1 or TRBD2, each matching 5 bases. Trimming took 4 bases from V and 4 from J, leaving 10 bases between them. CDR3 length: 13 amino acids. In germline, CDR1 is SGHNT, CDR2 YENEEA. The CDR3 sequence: CASSSQAGETQYF. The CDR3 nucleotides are TGTGCCAGCAGCTCACAGGCGGGAGAGACCCAGTACTTC.

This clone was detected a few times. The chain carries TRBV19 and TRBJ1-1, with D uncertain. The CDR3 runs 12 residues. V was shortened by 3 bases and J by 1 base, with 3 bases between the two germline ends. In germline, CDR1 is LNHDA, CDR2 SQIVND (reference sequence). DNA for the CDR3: TGTGCCAGTAGTATGCGGAACACTGAAGCTTTCTTT. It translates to CASSMRNTEAFF.

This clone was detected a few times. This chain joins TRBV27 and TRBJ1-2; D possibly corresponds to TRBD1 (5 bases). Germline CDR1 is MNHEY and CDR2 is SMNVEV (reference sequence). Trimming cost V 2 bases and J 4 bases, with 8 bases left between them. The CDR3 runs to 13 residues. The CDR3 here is CASSLERGYGYTF. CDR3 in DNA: TGTGCCAGCAGTTTAGAGAGGGGCTATGGCTACACCTTC.

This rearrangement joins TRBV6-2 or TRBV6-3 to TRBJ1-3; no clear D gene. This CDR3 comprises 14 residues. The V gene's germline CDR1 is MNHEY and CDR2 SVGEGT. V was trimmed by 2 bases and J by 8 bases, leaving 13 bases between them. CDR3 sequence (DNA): TGTGCCAGCAGTTACCGTCAAGAAGGGTACACCATATATTTT. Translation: CASSYRQEGYTIYF.

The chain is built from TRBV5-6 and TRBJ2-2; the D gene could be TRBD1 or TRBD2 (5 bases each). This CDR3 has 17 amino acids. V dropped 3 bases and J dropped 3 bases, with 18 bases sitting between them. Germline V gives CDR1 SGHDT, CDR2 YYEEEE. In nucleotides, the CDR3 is TGTGCCAGCAGCTGGGGGTTGAGGGGCGGAGACACCGGGGAGCTGTTTTTT. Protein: CASSWGLRGGDTGELFF.